This is a list of T cell receptor beta chains from one sample in a study of blood T cell repertoires in COVID-19. The data were produced by immunoSEQ multiplex PCR, yet TCRdb's version contains in-frame clones alone and is incomplete. The sample consists of 45,000 to 55,000 clones, 85% to 90% of them appearing once. Sequencing was done on a sample of peripheral blood. Receptors originate from a man older than 75 with acute or convalescent COVID-19. CDR3s include the opening cysteine and the closing phenylalanine or tryptophan. A D gene is named only where the DNA matches it firmly. Where a row states a size, it is once, few, many or the class of an expanded clone; other rows omit it.

D gene	CDR3 length	V gene	clone size	J gene	CDR3 DNA	CDR3 protein
TRBD1	13	TRBV3-1/TRBV3-2	few	TRBJ2-1	TGTGCCAGCAGCCCTACCGGGACAGGGGGGACGTTCTTC	CASSPTGTGGTFF
TRBD1	14	TRBV18	-	TRBJ1-1	TGTGCCAGCTCACCTCGGACAGGGTACACTGAAGCTTTCTTT	CASSPRTGYTEAFF
-	15	TRBV5-1	-	TRBJ2-2	TGCGCCAGCAGCTTAAGGACAAGGAACACCGGGGAGCTGTTTTTT	CASSLRTRNTGELFF
TRBD1	14	TRBV5-1	-	TRBJ2-7	TGCGCCAGCAGCTCCACAGGGGGCCCCTACGAGCAGTACTTC	CASSSTGGPYEQYF
-	13	TRBV7-9	-	TRBJ2-3	TGTGCCAGCAGCCAAATCACAGGCCATACGCAGTATTTT	CASSQITGHTQYF
TRBD1	11	TRBV30	-	TRBJ1-2	TGTGCCTCGTCGGGACAGTATGGCTACACCTTC	CASSGQYGYTF
-	17	TRBV21-1	-	TRBJ2-3	TGTGCCAGCAGCAGGACCTCTAGCGGGGGATTGACAGATACGCAGTATTTT	CASSRTSSGGLTDTQYF
-	15	TRBV5-1	-	TRBJ1-5	TGCGCCAGCATGCGCCAGGGGTTCGGGAATCAGCCCCAGCATTTT	CASMRQGFGNQPQHF
TRBD1	13	TRBV30	-	TRBJ1-4	TGTGCCTGGAGTACAGGGGCCGATGAAAAACTGTTTTTT	CAWSTGADEKLFF
-	11	TRBV20-1	-	TRBJ1-5	TGCAGTGCTAGTGCCGGTCAGCCCCAGCATTTT	CSASAGQPQHF
TRBD1	15	TRBV18	-	TRBJ1-1	TGTGCCAGCTCACCTCCTAGTACCGGGACAGGGGAAGCTTTCTTT	CASSPPSTGTGEAFF
TRBD1	16	TRBV28	-	TRBJ1-3	TGTGCCAGCAATGGACAGGGGGTGAGCTCTGGAAACACCATATATTTT	CASNGQGVSSGNTIYF
-	13	TRBV11-2	-	TRBJ2-7	TGTGCCAGCAGCTTAGACAGGCCGTACGAGCAGTACTTC	CASSLDRPYEQYF
-	15	TRBV2	-	TRBJ2-1	TGTGCCAGCAGTCGCTTACCGGGGGGCAACTATGAGCAGTTCTTC	CASSRLPGGNYEQFF
-	14	TRBV2	-	TRBJ1-2	TGTGCCAGCAGTGAAGGTACCAGGTTCTATGGCTACACCTTC	CASSEGTRFYGYTF
-	16	TRBV21-1	-	TRBJ1-1	TGTGCCAGCAGCAAAGGAGCAGGCGCCGCGAACACTGAAGCTTTCTTT	CASSKGAGAANTEAFF
-	13	TRBV5-1	-	TRBJ2-7	TGCGCCAGCAGAGAACAGGTCCCCTACGAGCAGTACTTC	CASREQVPYEQYF
-	14	TRBV28	few	TRBJ1-4	TGTGCCAGCAGTGGGCCGGCAACTAATGAAAAACTGTTTTTT	CASSGPATNEKLFF
TRBD2	17	TRBV5-4	-	TRBJ2-5	TGTGCCAGCAGCCCGGGAAGGACTAGCGGGAACCAAGAGACCCAGTACTTC	CASSPGRTSGNQETQYF
-	15	TRBV27	-	TRBJ2-1	TGTGCCAGCAGTTTCGGTGGGCCTTCAGTTAATGAGCAGTTCTTC	CASSFGGPSVNEQFF
TRBD2	18	TRBV5-5	-	TRBJ2-1	TGTGCCAGCAGCTTGTCCGCCCTCGGGCGGGGGGGTTTAGGTGAGCAGTTCTTC	CASSLSALGRGGLGEQFF
-	22	TRBV12-2	-	TRBJ2-5	TGTGCAAGTCGCCGGGGACTAGCGGGGGGGGCCCACCTCCCTACCTTCCCCGAGACCCAGTACTTC	CASRRGLAGGAHLPTFPETQYF
TRBD1	16	TRBV6-1	-	TRBJ1-6	TGTGCCAGCAGTGCTTTACAGGGGCCACTTAATTCACCCCTCCACTTT	CASSALQGPLNSPLHF
TRBD1	15	TRBV2	few	TRBJ1-5	TGTGCCAGCAACCCGACAGGGGGTCTCAATCAGCCCCAGCATTTT	CASNPTGGLNQPQHF
-	15	TRBV28	-	TRBJ2-5	TGTGCCAGCAGTAGCCTTGAGTCCTCCGTTGAGACCCAGTACTTC	CASSSLESSVETQYF
-	15	TRBV3-1/TRBV3-2	-	TRBJ1-1	TGTGCCAGCAGCCCTACTCGGCAGGGGAACACTGAAGCTTTCTTT	CASSPTRQGNTEAFF
-	16	TRBV21-1	-	TRBJ1-1	TGTGCCAGCAGCATCCGGGACAGGGGAGGTTTCGCTGAAGCTTTCTTT	CASSIRDRGGFAEAFF
TRBD2	14	TRBV5-5	-	TRBJ2-1	TGTGCCAGCAGCTTGGCCGGGCGGGGGATTGAGCAGTTCTTC	CASSLAGRGIEQFF